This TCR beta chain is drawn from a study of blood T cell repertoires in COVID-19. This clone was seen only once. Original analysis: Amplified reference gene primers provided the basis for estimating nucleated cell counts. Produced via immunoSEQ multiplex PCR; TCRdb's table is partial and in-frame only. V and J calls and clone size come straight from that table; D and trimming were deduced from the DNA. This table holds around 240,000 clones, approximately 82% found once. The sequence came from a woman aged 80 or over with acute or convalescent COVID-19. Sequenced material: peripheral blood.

The CDR3 loop reads CASSRQDQGYGYTF. The CDR3 DNA sequence: TGTGCCAGCAGCCGACAAGACCAGGGCTATGGCTACACCTTC. The chain employs TRBV3-1 (or the pseudogene TRBV3-2) and TRBJ1-2; possibly TRBD1 for D (5 bases). The CDR3 has 14 amino acids. Germline V gene sequence: CDR1 LGHDT, CDR2 YNNKEL (reference sequence). V lost 4 bases, J lost 4 bases, and 13 bases lay in between.